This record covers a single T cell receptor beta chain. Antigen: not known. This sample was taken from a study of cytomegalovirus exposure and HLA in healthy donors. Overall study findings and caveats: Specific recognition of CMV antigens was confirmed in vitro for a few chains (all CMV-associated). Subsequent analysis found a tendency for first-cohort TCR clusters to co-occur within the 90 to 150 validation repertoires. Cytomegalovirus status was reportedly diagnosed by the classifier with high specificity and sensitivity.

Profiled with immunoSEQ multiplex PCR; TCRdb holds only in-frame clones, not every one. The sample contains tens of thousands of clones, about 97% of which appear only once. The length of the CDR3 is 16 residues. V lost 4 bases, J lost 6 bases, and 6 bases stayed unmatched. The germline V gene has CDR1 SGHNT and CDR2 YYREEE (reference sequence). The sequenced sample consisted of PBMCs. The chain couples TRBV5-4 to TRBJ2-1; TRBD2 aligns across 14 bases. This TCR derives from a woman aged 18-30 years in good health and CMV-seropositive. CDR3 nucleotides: TGTGCCAGCAGCGGAACCGGGACTAGCGGGAGCAATGAGCAGTTCTTC. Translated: CASSGTGTSGSNEQFF. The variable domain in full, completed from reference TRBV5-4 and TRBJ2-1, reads ETGVTQSPTHLIKTRGQQVTLRCSSQSGHNTVSWYQQALGQGPQFIFQYYREEENGRGNFPPRFSGLQFPNYSSELNVNALELDDSALYLCASSGTGTSGSNEQFFGPGTRLTVL.